These T cell receptor beta chains were read from a single sample in a study of identical twins. One entry per CDR3 protein results from TCRdb running MiXCR on the 5' RACE reads. Among roughly 720,000 distinct CDR3 sequences listed, roughly 20% were seen once. These data were also reused for a study on T cells expressing NK-cell markers.

Specimen: PBMCs. These receptors were taken from a woman between 18 and 29 years old in good health. Both conserved end residues are part of each CDR3. The order of the fields is D gene, clone size, V gene, J gene, CDR3 DNA, CDR3 protein. The D gene is left open where the match is weak. Clone size, where shown, is once, few, many, or a class for clones that have expanded.

TRBD1	-	TRBV20-1	TRBJ1-5	TGCAGTGCTAGAGCCGGGACAGGGAATCAGCCCCAGCATTTT	CSARAGTGNQPQHF
TRBD1	-	TRBV7-8	TRBJ1-6	TGTGCCAGCACTAAGGGACAGGGCCTTTCACCCCTCCACTTT	CASTKGQGLSPLHF
TRBD2	few	TRBV29-1	TRBJ2-1	TGCAGCGCCGTGGGACTAGCGGACAATGAGCAGTTCTTC	CSAVGLADNEQFF
TRBD1	few	TRBV5-4	TRBJ2-1	TGTGCCAGCAGCCCAAACCCGGGACAGGGGGGCAATGAGCAGTTCTTC	CASSPNPGQGGNEQFF
-	-	TRBV3-1	TRBJ2-7	TGTGCCAGCAGCCAAGACCCCTCAGGGGCCCTTGGGGAGCAGTACTTC	CASSQDPSGALGEQYF
TRBD1	few	TRBV7-9	TRBJ2-7	TGTGCCAGCAGCGTAGACAGGGAAAACGAGCAGTACTTC	CASSVDRENEQYF
-	few	TRBV5-5	TRBJ1-3	TGTGCCAGCAGCCTACAGCGAATAGGAAACACCATATATTTT	CASSLQRIGNTIYF
-	-	TRBV19	TRBJ1-5	TGTGCCAGTAGATACGGGCTTCAGCCCCAGCATTTT	CASRYGLQPQHF
TRBD2	-	TRBV20-1	TRBJ2-5	TGCAGTACTGGGACTAGCGGGGGAGAGACCCAGTACTTC	CSTGTSGGETQYF
-	few	TRBV7-8	TRBJ2-5	TGTGCCAGCAGGGTCCAAGAGACCCAGTACTTC	CASRVQETQYF
-	few	TRBV20-1	TRBJ2-7	TGCAGTGCTAGAGAACCCCGGGACTCTTCCTACGAGCAGTACTTC	CSAREPRDSSYEQYF
TRBD1	few	TRBV6-1	TRBJ1-2	TGTGCCAGCACCAGAGGACAGGGTGACTATGGCTACACCTTC	CASTRGQGDYGYTF
-	-	TRBV24-1	TRBJ2-7	TGTGCCACCAGTGAATCAGACATGGTAGTTCGCCATCGAAACTACGAGCAGTACTTC	CATSESDMVVRHRNYEQYF
-	-	TRBV4-1	TRBJ1-1	TGCGCCAGCAGCCAACAAGACAGTACGAACACTGAAGCTTTCTTT	CASSQQDSTNTEAFF